This T cell receptor beta chain was identified in a study of cytomegalovirus exposure and HLA in healthy donors. Study-wide context: Among the roughly 430 genotyped donors, around 85% were placed in the Caucasian-associated ancestry cluster.

Study results and limitations: Productive status was seen about 90% or about 30% of the time for most TCR beta V segments in an earlier analysis. Testing in vitro showed a few CMV-associated chains specific for CMV antigens. The authors later found HLA-associated TCR beta chains more clonally expanded than equally common others.

Trimming shortened V by 0 bases and J by 0 bases, and 4 bases separated the two germline ends. CDR1 is SGHRS, CDR2 YFSETQ, per germline. The CDR3 covers 15 residues. To note about this clone: Antigen: not known. The same CDR3 is also encoded by other DNA sequences in this sample.

The primer mix had 60 Vbeta and 13 Jbeta primers. TCRdb's table, derived via immunoSEQ multiplex PCR, lists solely in-frame clones and lacks some. The sample has about 160,000 clones, approximately 80% seen once; the top ten hold around 9%. The rearrangement joins TRBV5-1 to TRBJ2-6; no firm D call. The sample consisted of PBMCs. The sequence was obtained from a male donor in good health and CMV-seropositive. CDR3 nucleotide sequence: TGCGCCAGCAGCTTGGGCAGCTCTGGGGCCAACGTCCTGACTTTC. This gives the protein CASSLGSSGANVLTF.